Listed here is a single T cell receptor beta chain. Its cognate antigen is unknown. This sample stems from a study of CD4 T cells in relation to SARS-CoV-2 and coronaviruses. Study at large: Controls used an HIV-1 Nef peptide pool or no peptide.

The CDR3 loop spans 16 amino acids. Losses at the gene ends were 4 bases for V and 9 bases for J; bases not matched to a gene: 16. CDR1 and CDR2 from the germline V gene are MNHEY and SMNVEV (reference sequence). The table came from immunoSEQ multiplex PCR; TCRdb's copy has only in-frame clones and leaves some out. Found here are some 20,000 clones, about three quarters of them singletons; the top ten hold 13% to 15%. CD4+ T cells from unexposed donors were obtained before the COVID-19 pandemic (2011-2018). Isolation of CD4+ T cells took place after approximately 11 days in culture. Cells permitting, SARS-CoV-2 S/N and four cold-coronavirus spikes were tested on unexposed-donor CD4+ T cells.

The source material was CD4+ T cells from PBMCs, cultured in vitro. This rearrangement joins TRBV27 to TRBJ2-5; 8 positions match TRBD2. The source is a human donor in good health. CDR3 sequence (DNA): TGTGCCAGCAGTTACGGGGGGGACTCGGCTCGGGGAGCCCAGTACTTC. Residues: CASSYGGDSARGAQYF.